This T cell receptor beta chain was captured by sequencing in a study of blood T cell repertoires in COVID-19. Study-level background: The analysed material was cDNA or gDNA that came from T cells, B-cell-depleted T cells, or PBMCs.

This clone turned up a few times. In the study's own analysis: Nucleated cell number was recorded as an estimate derived from reference gene primer amplification. Libraries were prepared by immunoSEQ multiplex PCR; TCRdb keeps only in-frame clonotypes and omits some of them. That table gives V, J and clone size, and the DNA gave D and trimming. Altogether 150,000 to 200,000 clones are present, roughly 80% being singletons, with the ten largest covering roughly 6.4%. Seattle participants joined during active infection and were tracked over time. V shed 2 bases and J 4 bases; nucleotides not matched to a gene: 4. CDR3 length: 14 residues. Germline CDR1 SGHTA, CDR2 FQGTGA.

The rearrangement joins TRBV7-3 to TRBJ2-5, with 7 bases lining up with TRBD2. The origin of this receptor is a woman in her thirties or forties with COVID-19, enrolled during active disease. Sequenced sample: peripheral blood. CDR3 in amino acids: CASSLGGEGETQYF. In DNA form, the CDR3 reads TGTGCCAGCAGCTTAGGAGGGGAGGGAGAGACCCAGTACTTC.